This T cell receptor beta chain was sequenced during a study of T cells in Graves' hyperthyroidism and ophthalmopathy. The germline CDR1 and CDR2 sequences are SQVTM and ANQGSEA. This CDR3 has 14 amino acids. V was trimmed by 3 bases and J by 6 bases, leaving 12 bases between them. This clonotype was detected only a few times. The study excluded patients with uncontrolled infection, other autoimmune disease, pregnancy or lactation. From RNA transcripts, TCR beta CDR3 regions were amplified. When the TCR CDR3 underwent first-round RT-PCR, the HTBI primer set was used. Each CDR3 protein gets one entry after TCRdb re-called the multiplex PCR reads with MiXCR. Among some 600,000 distinct CDR3 sequences listed, 46% were seen once.

The V and J genes are TRBV29-1 and TRBJ2-6, with D hard to call. This TCR came from a woman younger than 30 with Graves' hyperthyroidism. Sequences were obtained from peripheral blood or thyroid tissue (not recorded which). The CDR3 protein is CSVELPWSANVLTF. The CDR3 DNA reads as TGCAGCGTTGAGCTCCCATGGTCGGCCAACGTCCTGACTTTC.